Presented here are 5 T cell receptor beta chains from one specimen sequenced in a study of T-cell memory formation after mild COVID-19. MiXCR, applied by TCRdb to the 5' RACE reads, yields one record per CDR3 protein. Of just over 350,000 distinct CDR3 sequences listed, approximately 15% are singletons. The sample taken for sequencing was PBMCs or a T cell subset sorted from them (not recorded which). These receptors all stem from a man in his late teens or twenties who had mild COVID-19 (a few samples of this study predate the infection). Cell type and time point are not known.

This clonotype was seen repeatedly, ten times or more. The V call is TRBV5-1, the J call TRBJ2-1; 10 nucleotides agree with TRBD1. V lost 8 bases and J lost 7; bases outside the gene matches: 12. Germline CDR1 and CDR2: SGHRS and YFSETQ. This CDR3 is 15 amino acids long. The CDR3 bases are TGCGCCAGTCGCCCTCGGGGACAGGGGTGGAATGAGCAGTTCTTC. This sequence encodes CASRPRGQGWNEQFF.

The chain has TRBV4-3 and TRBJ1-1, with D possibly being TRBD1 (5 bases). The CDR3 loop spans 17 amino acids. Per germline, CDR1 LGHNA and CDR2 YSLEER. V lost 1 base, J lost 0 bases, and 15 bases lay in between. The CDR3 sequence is CASSQGRVRGMNTEAFF. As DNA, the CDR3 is TGCGCCAGCAGCCAAGGGAGGGTAAGGGGAATGAACACTGAAGCTTTCTTT.

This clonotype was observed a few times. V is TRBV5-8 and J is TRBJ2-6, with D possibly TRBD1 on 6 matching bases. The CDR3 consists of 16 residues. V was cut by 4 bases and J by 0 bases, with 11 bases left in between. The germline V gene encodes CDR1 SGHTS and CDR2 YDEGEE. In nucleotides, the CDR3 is TGTGCCAGCAGCCCGGGACAACACTCTGGGGCCAACGTCCTGACTTTC. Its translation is CASSPGQHSGANVLTF.

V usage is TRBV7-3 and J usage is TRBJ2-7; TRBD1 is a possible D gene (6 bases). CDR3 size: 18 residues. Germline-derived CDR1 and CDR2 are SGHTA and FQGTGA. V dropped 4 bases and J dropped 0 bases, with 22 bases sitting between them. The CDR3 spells CASSYTEDLRGSSYEQYF. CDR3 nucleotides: TGTGCCAGCAGCTATACAGAGGACCTAAGGGGGAGCTCCTACGAGCAGTACTTC.

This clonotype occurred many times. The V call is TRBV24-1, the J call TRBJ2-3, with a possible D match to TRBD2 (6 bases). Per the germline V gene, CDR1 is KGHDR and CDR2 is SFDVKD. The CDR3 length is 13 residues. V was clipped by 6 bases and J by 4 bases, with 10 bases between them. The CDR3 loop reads CATSRGSADTQYF. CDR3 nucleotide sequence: TGTGCCACCAGTCGGGGGTCCGCAGATACGCAGTATTTT.